Listed below are T cell receptor beta chains from one sample, sequenced in a study of T cell responses to AZD1222 COVID-19 vaccine. Using immunoSEQ multiplex PCR, the repertoire was profiled, and TCRdb retains in-frame clones only, with some absent. The data hold about 150,000 clones, with 88% observed a single time. The sequenced sample was peripheral blood, obtained after recovery from COVID-19. The receptors were sampled from an adult who had recovered from COVID-19. Each CDR3 is given with its conserved first and last residue. D genes are given only for firm matches. The size entry is marked missing in some rows and otherwise reads once, few, many or a size class.

clone size	V gene	CDR3 length	J gene	D gene	CDR3 protein	CDR3 DNA
-	TRBV5-1	13	TRBJ1-1	-	CASRSGENTEAFF	TGCGCCAGCAGGAGTGGAGAGAACACTGAAGCTTTCTTT
-	TRBV10-2	16	TRBJ1-5	-	CASSESRGLFNQPQHF	TGCGCCAGCAGTGAGTCTAGGGGACTGTTTAATCAGCCCCAGCATTTT
-	TRBV7-8	12	TRBJ1-5	-	CASSSLEGTQHF	TGTGCCAGCAGCTCCCTGGAAGGTACCCAGCATTTT
-	TRBV7-6	16	TRBJ2-5	TRBD2	CASSLGAGGHGETQYF	TGTGCCAGCAGCTTAGGAGCGGGGGGGCATGGAGAGACCCAGTACTTC
-	TRBV28	15	TRBJ2-1	-	CASSLGSGLYNEQFF	TGTGCCAGCAGTTTAGGCTCAGGGCTGTACAATGAGCAGTTCTTC
-	TRBV7-8	13	TRBJ2-3	-	CASSRPPPDTQYF	TGTGCCAGCAGCCGCCCCCCCCCAGATACGCAGTATTTT
-	TRBV10-3	15	TRBJ2-3	TRBD2	CAISVSTSAADTQYF	TGTGCCATCAGTGTCTCGACTAGCGCGGCAGATACGCAGTATTTT
many	TRBV13	14	TRBJ1-1	-	CASSTREEGTEAFF	TGTGCCAGCTCAACCAGGGAAGAAGGCACTGAAGCTTTCTTT
-	TRBV2	15	TRBJ2-7	-	CASSAYGGQAYEQYF	TGTGCCAGCAGTGCGTATGGCGGGCAGGCCTACGAGCAGTACTTC
-	TRBV28	15	TRBJ1-5	-	CASSFTGGSNQPQHF	TGTGCCAGCAGTTTTACGGGGGGTAGCAATCAGCCCCAGCATTTT
-	TRBV7-9	15	TRBJ2-7	TRBD2	CASSLGLAGVYEQYF	TGTGCCAGCAGCTTAGGACTAGCGGGAGTTTACGAGCAGTACTTC
-	TRBV4-1	20	TRBJ2-1	TRBD1	CASSPLSGTGRPPGYNEQFF	TGCGCCAGCAGCCCTCTCTCGGGGACAGGGAGGCCCCCTGGGTACAATGAGCAGTTCTTC
-	TRBV2	14	TRBJ2-7	TRBD1	CASSEAGQGGEQYF	TGTGCCAGCAGTGAAGCAGGACAGGGGGGCGAGCAGTACTTC
-	TRBV5-1	16	TRBJ1-4	-	CASSLVPGLGDEKLFF	TGCGCCAGCAGCTTGGTGCCTGGGCTCGGGGATGAAAAACTGTTTTTT
-	TRBV4-1	18	TRBJ2-5	TRBD2	CASSQDRASGSFLETQYF	TGCGCCAGCAGCCAAGATAGGGCTAGCGGGAGCTTTCTAGAGACCCAGTACTTC
-	TRBV11-2	15	TRBJ2-1	-	CASSLSGSSYNEQFF	TGTGCCAGCAGCTTATCGGGCAGCTCCTACAATGAGCAGTTCTTC
-	TRBV11-3	14	TRBJ2-3	TRBD1	CASSRDRDTDTQYF	TGTGCCAGCAGCCGGGACAGGGACACAGATACGCAGTATTTT
-	TRBV5-1	14	TRBJ2-1	-	CASSLTGSYNEQFF	TGCGCCAGCAGCTTAACAGGATCCTACAATGAGCAGTTCTTC
-	TRBV14	14	TRBJ2-1	TRBD2	CASSQVISGGYPFF	TGTGCCAGCAGCCAAGTGATTAGCGGGGGGTACCCGTTCTTC
-	TRBV9	15	TRBJ2-3	-	CASSAGTYSTDTQYF	TGTGCCAGCAGCGCCGGGACCTATAGCACAGATACGCAGTATTTT
-	TRBV6-5	14	TRBJ2-2	-	CASSYDSGTGELFF	TGTGCCAGCAGTTACGATTCGGGCACCGGGGAGCTGTTTTTT
once	TRBV6-5	15	TRBJ1-3	TRBD1	CASSLGQGSGNTIYF	TGTGCCAGCAGCCTCGGACAGGGCTCTGGAAACACCATATATTTT
-	TRBV9	14	TRBJ2-7	-	CASSVGAGSDEQYF	TGTGCCAGCAGCGTAGGGGCAGGGAGCGACGAGCAGTACTTC
once	TRBV18	16	TRBJ1-2	TRBD1	CASSPTLGQGTYGYTF	TGTGCCAGCTCACCGACCCTTGGACAGGGAACCTATGGCTACACCTTC
-	TRBV7-2	15	TRBJ2-7	-	CASSLPGGQTHEQYF	TGTGCCAGCAGCTTACCCGGAGGACAGACCCACGAGCAGTACTTC
-	TRBV19	14	TRBJ2-5	TRBD2	CASRKRGGFETQYF	TGTGCCAGTAGAAAGCGGGGGGGGTTTGAGACCCAGTACTTC
-	TRBV29-1	11	TRBJ2-7	-	CSVYLNYEQYF	TGCAGCGTTTATCTGAACTACGAGCAGTACTTC
few	TRBV29-1	15	TRBJ1-1	TRBD1	CSVDYGDRGSGEAFF	TGCAGCGTCGATTACGGGGACAGGGGGTCCGGTGAAGCTTTCTTT
-	TRBV19	14	TRBJ2-3	-	CASSINGNPDTQYF	TGTGCCAGTAGTATAAACGGGAATCCAGATACGCAGTATTTT
few	TRBV20-1	11	TRBJ1-1	-	CRAFMNTEAFF	TGCAGGGCCTTCATGAACACTGAAGCTTTCTTT
-	TRBV7-9	16	TRBJ1-2	TRBD1	CASSRTQQGVGYGYTF	TGTGCCAGCAGCCGCACGCAACAGGGGGTGGGGTATGGCTACACCTTC
-	TRBV7-2	14	TRBJ1-4	-	CASSTRPGREKLFF	TGTGCCAGCAGCACCCGACCCGGTCGGGAAAAACTGTTTTTT
-	TRBV10-3	16	TRBJ1-2	TRBD1	CAISESGQEDNYGYTF	TGTGCCATCAGTGAGTCGGGACAGGAGGACAACTATGGCTACACCTTC
-	TRBV9	14	TRBJ1-2	TRBD1	CASSLGTGHYGYTF	TGTGCCAGCAGCCTCGGGACAGGGCACTATGGCTACACCTTC
-	TRBV19	16	TRBJ2-1	TRBD2	CASRRLAGGSYNEQFF	TGTGCCAGTAGGAGGCTAGCGGGCGGTTCCTACAATGAGCAGTTCTTC
-	TRBV6-2/TRBV6-3	13	TRBJ1-5	-	CASSRLMLQPQHF	TGTGCCAGCAGCCGCCTCATGCTTCAGCCCCAGCATTTT
-	TRBV10-2	11	TRBJ2-7	-	CAAGASSEQYF	TGCGCCGCCGGGGCCTCGTCCGAGCAGTACTTC
-	TRBV3-1/TRBV3-2	13	TRBJ1-1	-	CASSQVGVTEAFF	TGTGCCAGCAGCCAAGTTGGAGTCACTGAAGCTTTCTTT
-	TRBV9	16	TRBJ2-5	-	CASSGRAGTPTETQYF	TGTGCCAGCAGCGGACGGGCAGGGACTCCAACAGAGACCCAGTACTTC
-	TRBV10-3	14	TRBJ2-7	-	CAINPGGGLNEQYF	TGTGCCATCAATCCAGGAGGGGGTCTAAACGAGCAGTACTTC
-	TRBV28	15	TRBJ1-1	-	CASSLFRTQYTEAFF	TGTGCCAGCAGTTTATTCAGGACACAATACACTGAAGCTTTCTTT